This T cell receptor (beta chain) appears in the sequencing data of a study of cytomegalovirus exposure and HLA in healthy donors. Study observations and caveats: A later analysis associated some 18,000 TCR beta sequences with HLA alleles at a 0.05 false discovery rate. Researchers reported that three CMV-associated chains were confirmed in vitro as CMV antigen-specific. A later analysis found most CMV-associated TCR beta chains apparently HLA-restricted. Within an earlier analysis, most TCR beta V segments proved productive either about 90% or about 30% of the time.

A remark on this clone: Its antigen is still unknown.

The primer mix had 60 Vbeta and 13 Jbeta primers. Some clones are missing from TCRdb's copy, which holds only in-frame ones; the method was immunoSEQ multiplex PCR. The sample contains a few hundred thousand clones, around 80% of which appear only once. This CDR3 is built from 15 residues. Germline V gene lookup returns CDR1 SEHNR and CDR2 FQNEAQ (reference sequence). Trimming at V came to 1 base and at J to 4 bases, leaving 5 bases not matched to a gene. This receptor was obtained from a man aged 25-45 years in good health and CMV-seronegative. The V and J genes are TRBV7-9 and TRBJ2-7; 9 nucleotides match TRBD1. Input material: PBMCs. The CDR3 region is CASSLGPQGAYEQYF. For the CDR3, the DNA is TGTGCCAGCAGCTTAGGACCACAGGGGGCGTACGAGCAGTACTTC.